Listed below are T cell receptor beta chains from one sample, sequenced in a study of blood T cells in healthy people across ages. TCRdb recomputed calls from the 5' RACE reads with MiXCR, one row per CDR3 protein. There are fewer than 1 million distinct CDR3 sequences in the sample; 40% to 50% occur only once, and under 20% lies in the top ten. The source material was blood. The receptors were sampled from a man in his sixties in good health. The CDR3 runs from the conserved cysteine through the conserved F or W. Fields, in order: D gene, clone size, V gene, J gene, CDR3 protein, CDR3 DNA. D genes are given only for firm matches. The listing skips clone size in some rows; elsewhere it reads once, few, many or a size class.

TRBD1	few	TRBV29-1	TRBJ1-4	CSVGPGTGVEKLFF	TGCAGCGTTGGTCCGGGGACAGGGGTCGAAAAACTGTTTTTT
TRBD2	-	TRBV5-1	TRBJ2-1	CASSFTGGAYNEQFF	TGCGCCAGCAGCTTTACCGGGGGGGCCTACAATGAGCAGTTCTTC
-	few	TRBV7-6	TRBJ2-7	CASSLAYVRGSSYEQYF	TGTGCCAGCAGCTTAGCGTACGTGCGGGGAAGCTCCTACGAGCAGTACTTC
TRBD1	-	TRBV29-1	TRBJ1-2	CSVTSGGLNGYTF	TGCAGCGTGACATCAGGGGGCCTCAATGGCTACACCTTC
-	-	TRBV10-3	TRBJ1-2	CAISESVGARSYGYTF	TGTGCCATCAGTGAGTCTGTGGGAGCCCGCTCCTATGGCTACACCTTC
-	-	TRBV11-2	TRBJ1-1	CASSPTGITEAFF	TGTGCCAGCAGTCCAACAGGGATTACTGAAGCTTTCTTT
-	many	TRBV27	TRBJ2-7	CASSHGRGYEQYF	TGTGCCAGCAGCCACGGACGGGGATACGAGCAGTACTTC
TRBD2	-	TRBV12-3/TRBV12-4	TRBJ2-4	CASSPLEGGLRKNIQYF	TGTGCCAGCAGTCCTTTGGAGGGAGGGCTTCGGAAAAACATTCAGTACTTC
-	-	TRBV11-1	TRBJ2-4	CASSLVGRGGIQYF	TGTGCCAGCAGCTTAGTAGGACGGGGCGGCATTCAGTACTTC
-	few	TRBV29-1	TRBJ2-1	CSVEGAISSYNEQFF	TGCAGCGTTGAAGGTGCGATTAGCTCCTACAATGAGCAGTTCTTC
-	-	TRBV30	TRBJ2-2	CARQSYTGELFF	TGTGCCCGACAGAGCTACACCGGGGAGCTGTTTTTT
TRBD2	-	TRBV27	TRBJ2-2	CASALGTSGTGELFF	TGTGCCAGCGCACTAGGGACTAGCGGGACCGGGGAGCTGTTTTTT
TRBD2	few	TRBV4-3	TRBJ2-1	CASSRYGGGSYNEQFF	TGCGCCAGCAGCCGGTACGGGGGGGGGTCCTACAATGAGCAGTTCTTC
-	-	TRBV27	TRBJ1-2	CASSGSYYGYTF	TGTGCCAGCAGTGGTAGCTACTATGGCTACACCTTC
-	many	TRBV20-1	TRBJ1-5	CSARDPGSPQPQHF	TGCAGTGCTAGAGATCCGGGTTCACCCCAGCCCCAGCATTTT
TRBD1	-	TRBV7-9	TRBJ2-3	CASREQGMGTDTQYF	TGTGCCAGCAGAGAACAGGGGATGGGCACAGATACGCAGTATTTT
TRBD2	-	TRBV20-1	TRBJ2-7	CSARLAGGPKMYEQYF	TGCAGTGCGCGACTAGCGGGGGGGCCGAAGATGTACGAGCAGTACTTC
TRBD2	-	TRBV15	TRBJ2-2	CATSRPRLAGGANTGELFF	TGTGCCACCAGCAGACCGCGACTAGCGGGGGGCGCGAACACCGGGGAGCTGTTTTTT
-	-	TRBV7-2	TRBJ1-1	CASSFLGIQGEAFF	TGTGCCAGCAGCTTCTTAGGGATACAGGGTGAAGCTTTCTTT
-	few	TRBV7-9	TRBJ2-1	CASSSDRFAYNEQFF	TGTGCCAGCAGCTCCGACAGGTTTGCATACAATGAGCAGTTCTTC
TRBD1	-	TRBV10-3	TRBJ1-5	CAISEGQAAQPQHF	TGTGCCATCAGTGAGGGACAGGCCGCTCAGCCCCAGCATTTT
-	-	TRBV18	TRBJ1-6	CASSRKTEGYNSPLHF	TGTGCCAGCTCACGAAAGACCGAGGGTTATAATTCACCCCTCCACTTT
-	few	TRBV7-2	TRBJ2-1	CASSLSATIYNEQFF	TGTGCCAGCAGCTTATCTGCGACCATCTACAATGAGCAGTTCTTC
-	once	TRBV19	TRBJ2-7	CASSKEGQTYEQYF	TGTGCCAGTAGTAAGGAGGGACAGACCTACGAGCAGTACTTC
TRBD2	-	TRBV7-2	TRBJ2-5	CASSSGSGRGLYQETQYF	TGTGCCAGCAGCTCCGGGAGCGGGAGGGGCTTGTACCAAGAGACCCAGTACTTC